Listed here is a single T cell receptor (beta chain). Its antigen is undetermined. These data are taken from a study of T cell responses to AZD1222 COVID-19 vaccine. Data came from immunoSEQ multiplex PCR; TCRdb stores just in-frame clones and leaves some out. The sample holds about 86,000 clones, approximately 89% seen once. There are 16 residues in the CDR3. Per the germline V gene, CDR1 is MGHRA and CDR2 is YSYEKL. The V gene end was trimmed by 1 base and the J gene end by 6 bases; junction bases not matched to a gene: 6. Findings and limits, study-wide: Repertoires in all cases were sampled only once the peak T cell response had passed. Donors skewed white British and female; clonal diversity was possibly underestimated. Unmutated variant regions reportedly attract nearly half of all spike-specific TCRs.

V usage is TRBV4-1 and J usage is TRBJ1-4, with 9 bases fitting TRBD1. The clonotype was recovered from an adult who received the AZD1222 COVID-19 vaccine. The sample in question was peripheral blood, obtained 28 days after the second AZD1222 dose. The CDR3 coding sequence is TGCGCCAGCAGCCAAGGGCCGGGACAGGGTGATGAAAAACTGTTTTTT. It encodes CASSQGPGQGDEKLFF.